Listed below are T cell receptor beta chains from one sample, sequenced in a study of T cells in Graves' hyperthyroidism and ophthalmopathy. TCRdb ran MiXCR on the multiplex PCR reads and lists one entry per CDR3 protein. Of some 570,000 distinct CDR3 sequences listed, 17% are singletons. What was sequenced was blood. Source of these receptors: a woman in her late teens or twenties with Graves' ophthalmopathy. The CDR3 runs from the conserved cysteine through the conserved F or W. D genes are given only for firm matches. For some rows the clone size is stated as once, few or many, or as a class when expanded; others skip it.

D	V	size	J	DNA	CDR3
-	TRBV30	many	TRBJ2-1	TGTGCCTGGAGTGTATTCTGGGACACCGAAGCTGAGCAGTTCTTC	CAWSVFWDTEAEQFF
TRBD1	TRBV5-1	few	TRBJ1-1	TGCGCCAGCAGCTTTTTAACAGGGGGCGTATTTTTGGACACTGAAGCTTTCTTT	CASSFLTGGVFLDTEAFF
TRBD2	TRBV29-1	-	TRBJ2-5	TGCAGCGCCCGGGGGGGGCTGGAGACCCAGTACTTC	CSARGGLETQYF
TRBD1	TRBV12-3/TRBV12-4	-	TRBJ1-1	TGTGCCAGCAGTTTAGGCACAGGGGGTGACACTGAAGCTTTCTTT	CASSLGTGGDTEAFF
TRBD2	TRBV3-1	many	TRBJ2-2	TGTGCCAGCAGCCAAGATTACGGGAGGTCGGACACCGGGGAGCTGTTTTTT	CASSQDYGRSDTGELFF
TRBD1	TRBV7-9	many	TRBJ1-6	TGTGCCAGCAGCCACAACAGGGGAGGTTCACCCCTCCACTTT	CASSHNRGGSPLHF
-	TRBV28	-	TRBJ1-4	TGTGCCAGCAGTTTTTGGGGGGAAGGTGAAAAACTGTTTTTT	CASSFWGEGEKLFF
-	TRBV6-2/TRBV6-3	many	TRBJ1-1	TGTGCCAGCAGTCGCGGCTTAGGCCTTACGAGGAACACTGAAGCTTTCTTT	CASSRGLGLTRNTEAFF
TRBD1	TRBV28	many	TRBJ1-2	TGTGCCAGCAGCCAGGGGGCATATGGCTACACCTTC	CASSQGAYGYTF
TRBD2	TRBV29-1	-	TRBJ2-3	TGCAGCGGGGTAGGACTAGCGGGAGAGGGAGATACGCAGTATTTT	CSGVGLAGEGDTQYF
-	TRBV6-2/TRBV6-3	few	TRBJ1-5	TGTGCCAGCAGTTACGGGCGACATAATCAGCCCCAGCATTTT	CASSYGRHNQPQHF
TRBD2	TRBV12-3/TRBV12-4	many	TRBJ2-1	TGTGCCAGCACCTTGACTAGCGGGTACGCTGAGCAGTTCTTC	CASTLTSGYAEQFF
-	TRBV5-1	many	TRBJ1-1	TGCGCCAGCAGCTTGTCCCTGGGGACAACTGAAGCTTTCTTT	CASSLSLGTTEAFF
-	TRBV6-1	many	TRBJ1-2	TGTGCCAGCAGTAACCTTCGGGGTAACTATGGCTACACCTTC	CASSNLRGNYGYTF
TRBD1	TRBV28	-	TRBJ1-4	TGTGCCAGCAGTACTCCGGGGACAGGGAAAGAAAAACTGTTTTTT	CASSTPGTGKEKLFF
-	TRBV29-1	-	TRBJ1-1	TGCAGCGCCCTTGCCATGAACACTGAAGCTTTCTTT	CSALAMNTEAFF
-	TRBV29-1	many	TRBJ2-2	TGCAGCGTTGGTCAGCCGAACACCGGGGAGCTGTTTTTT	CSVGQPNTGELFF
-	TRBV5-8	once	TRBJ1-2	TGTGCCTGCAGCTTGACCGGGGGGCAGGCCTCAGGCTATGGCTACACCTTC	CACSLTGGQASGYGYTF
TRBD2	TRBV6-2/TRBV6-3	-	TRBJ2-7	TGTGCCAGCAGCGTCGGGACTAGCGGGGGGGCGAGGTACGAGCAGTACTTC	CASSVGTSGGARYEQYF
TRBD1	TRBV15	few	TRBJ2-7	TGTGCCACCGGCGGCCTGAACCGGGACAGCTCCTACGAGCAGTACTTC	CATGGLNRDSSYEQYF
TRBD1	TRBV30	many	TRBJ1-5	TGTGCCTGGAGTTCCCGCTATCCCGCGGGACAGGGGACTCCCCAGCATTTT	CAWSSRYPAGQGTPQHF
TRBD1	TRBV10-3	many	TRBJ1-1	TGTGCCATCAGCGAGACAGGGCTGAACACTGAAGCTTTCTTT	CAISETGLNTEAFF